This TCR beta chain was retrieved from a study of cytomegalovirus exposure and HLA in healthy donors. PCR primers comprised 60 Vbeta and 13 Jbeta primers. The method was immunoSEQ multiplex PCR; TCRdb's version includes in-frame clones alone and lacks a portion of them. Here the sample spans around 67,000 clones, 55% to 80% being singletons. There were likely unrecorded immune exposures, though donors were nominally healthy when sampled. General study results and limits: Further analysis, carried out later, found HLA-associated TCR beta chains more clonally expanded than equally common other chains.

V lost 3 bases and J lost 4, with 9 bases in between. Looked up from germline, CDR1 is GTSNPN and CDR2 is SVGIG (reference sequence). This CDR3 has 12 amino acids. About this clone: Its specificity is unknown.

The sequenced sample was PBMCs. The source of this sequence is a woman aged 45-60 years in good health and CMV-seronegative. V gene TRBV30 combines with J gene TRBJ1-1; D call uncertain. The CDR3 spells CAWRGGSTEAFF. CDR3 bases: TGTGCCTGGAGAGGCGGGTCCACTGAAGCTTTCTTT.